The 9 T cell receptor beta chains listed next were all sequenced from one sample in a study of spatial heterogeneity in lung cancer. Whole-study findings and limits: Counts of expanded intratumoral alpha and beta TCRs tracked tumor mutation counts.

Each CDR3 protein gets one entry after TCRdb re-called the 5' RACE reads with MiXCR. The data show 15,000 to 20,000 distinct CDR3 sequences, with around 6.2% seen just once and 5.5% to 8% held by the top ten. Specified time point: sample taken at primary tumor resection. Their antigens are not known. The starting material was lung tumor tissue, obtained at surgery. The source is a male donor with early-stage non-small cell lung cancer.

Concerning this clonotype: A library prepared for alpha chains yielded this beta chain as an off-target read; its size is of little meaning. The V call is TRBV6-5, the J call TRBJ2-1, with TRBD2 matching 10 bases. V shed 5 bases and J 11 bases; nucleotides not matched to a gene: 12. The CDR3 consists of 15 residues. CDR1 MNHEY and CDR2 SVGAGI come from the germline V gene. CDR3 residues: CASSQQRGGLGKQFF. For the CDR3, the DNA is TGTGCCAGCAGTCAGCAGCGGGGGGGCCTCGGGAAGCAGTTCTTC.

This clonotype is termed medium-sized. For a library built for alpha chains, this beta chain is a stray read; little rests on its size. This chain connects TRBV18 to TRBJ2-7; possibly TRBD1 for D (6 bases). This CDR3 comprises 14 residues. Germline values: CDR1 KGHSH, CDR2 LQKENI. Trimming took 3 bases from V and 2 from J, leaving 11 bases between them. Here the CDR3 DNA reads TGTGCCAGCTCACCCGGGACACAAACCTACGAGCAGTACTTC. It codes for CASSPGTQTYEQYF.

With respect to this clonotype: Because the library targeted alpha chains, this beta chain is an off-target read whose size means little. The CDR3 spells CASSLVSGTGEKLFF. In nucleotides, the CDR3 is TGTGCCAGCAGCTTAGTTTCAGGGACGGGTGAAAAACTGTTTTTT. The J gene is TRBJ1-4, the V gene TRBV7-8, with TRBD1 as a possible D gene (5 bases). The V gene lost 1 base and the J gene lost 7 bases, with 13 bases spanning the gap. The CDR3 loop spans 15 amino acids. The germline V gene encodes CDR1 SGHVS and CDR2 FQNEAQ.

This clonotype has at least ten counts. For a library built for alpha chains, this beta chain is a stray read; little rests on its size. V and J are TRBV7-2 and TRBJ2-5; 9 positions match TRBD2. Germline loops: CDR1 SGHTA, CDR2 FQGNSA. The CDR3 sequence is 15 residues long. Trimming took 5 bases from V and 1 from J; bases not matched to a gene: 5. Here the CDR3 reads CASSPALAGQETQYF. DNA for the CDR3: TGTGCCAGCAGCCCCGCACTAGCGGGCCAAGAGACCCAGTACTTC. Together with reference TRBV7-2 and TRBJ2-5, the CDR3 gives the full variable domain: GAGVSQSPSNKVTEKGKDVELRCDPISGHTALYWYRQSLGQGLEFLIYFQGNSAPDKSGLPSDRFSAERTGGSVSTLTIQRTQQEDSAVYLCASSPALAGQETQYFGPGTRLLVL.

This clonotype came up many times. Since the library was made to target alpha chains, this beta chain is a stray read and its abundance is not meaningful. The chain has TRBV6-5 and TRBJ2-7, with TRBD1 matching over 8 bases. Trimming took 5 bases from V and 2 from J; bases not matched to a gene: 5. Germline-derived CDR1 and CDR2 are MNHEY and SVGAGI. The CDR3 runs to 14 residues. The CDR3, as DNA: TGTGCCAGCAGTGAGGACAGGGTCCCCTACGAGCAGTACTTC. It is translated as CASSEDRVPYEQYF.

This clonotype has just a few counts. This beta chain is a stray read from a library made for alpha chains; its abundance is not meaningful. J is TRBJ1-2 and V is TRBV28; D remains unclear. This CDR3 region has 13 residues. CDR1 and CDR2 (germline): MDHEN, SYDVKM. The V end lost 6 bases, the J end lost 4 bases, and 12 bases lay between the germline ends. The CDR3, as DNA: TGTGCCAGCAGCACAATCCTGTCCTATGGCTACACCTTC. Amino acids: CASSTILSYGYTF.

This clonotype is medium-sized in the sample. Found in a library prepared for alpha chains, this beta chain is an off-target read, and its abundance has little meaning. The genes are TRBV7-6 and TRBJ2-3, with TRBD2 as a possible D gene (6 bases). Germline assignment: CDR1 SGHVS and CDR2 FNYEAQ. The V end was cut by 5 bases, the J end by 2 bases, with 17 bases between. The CDR3 covers 16 residues. The CDR3 nucleotides read TGTGCCAGCAGCACCCGGATCGGGGGAAACACAGATACGCAGTATTTT. Its protein is CASSTRIGGNTDTQYF.

In the case of this clonotype: Since the library was made to target alpha chains, this beta chain is a stray read and its abundance is not meaningful. The chain couples TRBV10-3 to TRBJ2-3, with 7 bases aligning to TRBD2. Germline values: CDR1 ENHRY, CDR2 SYGVKD. V lost 6 bases and J lost 2; bases outside the gene matches: 8. This CDR3 spans 15 amino acids. The CDR3 bases are TGTGCCATCAGCAGGGACGGGGGGACCACAGATACGCAGTATTTT. This encodes CAISRDGGTTDTQYF.

This clonotype was found many times. The library was built for alpha chains, so this beta chain is an off-target read and its size means little. V usage is TRBV20-1 and J usage is TRBJ2-7; possibly TRBD1 for D (6 bases). Germline assignment: CDR1 DFQATT and CDR2 SNEGSKA (reference sequence). The V end lost 8 bases, the J end lost 0 bases, and 14 bases lay between the germline ends. This CDR3 spans 13 amino acids. CDR3 residues: CSTQGWSSYEQYF. For the CDR3, the DNA is TGCAGTACCCAGGGGTGGAGCTCCTACGAGCAGTACTTC.